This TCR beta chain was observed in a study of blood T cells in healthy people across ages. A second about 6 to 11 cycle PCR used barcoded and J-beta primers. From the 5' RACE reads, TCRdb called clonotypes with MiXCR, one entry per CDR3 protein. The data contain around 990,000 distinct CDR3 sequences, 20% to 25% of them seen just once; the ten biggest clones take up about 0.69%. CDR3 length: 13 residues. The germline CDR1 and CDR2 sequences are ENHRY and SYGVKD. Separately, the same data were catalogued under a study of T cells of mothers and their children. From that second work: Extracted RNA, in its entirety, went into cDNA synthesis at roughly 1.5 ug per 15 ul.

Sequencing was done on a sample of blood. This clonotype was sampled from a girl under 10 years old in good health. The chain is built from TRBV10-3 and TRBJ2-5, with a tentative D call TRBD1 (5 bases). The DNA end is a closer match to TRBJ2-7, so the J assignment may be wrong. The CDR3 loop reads CAIIIAGMHEQYF. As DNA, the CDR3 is TGTGCCATCATTATTGCAGGGATGCACGAGCAGTACTTC.